This entry features one T cell receptor (beta chain) sequence. The data were taken from a study of PD-L1 blockade in urothelial cancer. The germline V gene has CDR1 MNHEY and CDR2 SVGAGI. This CDR3 spans 13 amino acids. V dropped 0 bases and J dropped 13 bases, with 13 bases sitting between them. The table came from immunoSEQ multiplex PCR; TCRdb's copy has only in-frame clones and leaves some out. This table holds some 49,000 clones, roughly 87% found once. The TCR comes from a man in his 60s with urothelial cancer. V and J are TRBV6-5 and TRBJ2-1; perhaps TRBD2 as D (5 bases). This specimen was PBMCs, taken around atezolizumab (anti-PD-L1) treatment. CDR3 in DNA: TGTGCCAGCAGTTACTCGACCGGGGAAATTCAGTTCTTC. This codes for CASSYSTGEIQFF.